Shown below are 29 T cell receptor beta chains from a single sample sequenced in a study of PD-L1 blockade in urothelial cancer. Profiled with immunoSEQ multiplex PCR; TCRdb holds only in-frame clones, not every one. The top ten hold about 7.4% of the sample, which has about 79,000 clones, around four fifths seen once. Time point in this sample: pretreatment peripheral blood. Source: PBMCs, taken around atezolizumab (anti-PD-L1) treatment. The receptors originated from a man aged 35 to 55 with urothelial cancer.

The gene calls are TRBV5-6 and TRBJ1-1, with D hard to call. CDR3 length: 13 residues. V gave up 5 bases and J gave up 3 bases, with 11 bases separating them. Germline CDR1 reads SGHDT; CDR2 reads YYEEEE. In DNA form, the CDR3 reads TGTGCCAGCAGTCCTTGGCGGCACACTGAAGCTTTCTTT. Its translation: CASSPWRHTEAFF. Full variable domain (outside the CDR3, taken from reference TRBV5-6 and TRBJ1-1): DAGVTQSPTHLIKTRGQQVTLRCSPKSGHDTVSWYQQALGQGPQFIFQYYEEEERQRGNFPDRFSGHQFPNYSSELNVNALLLGDSALYLCASSPWRHTEAFFGQGTRLTVV.

This clone has a handful of counts. This rearrangement joins TRBV15 to TRBJ2-3; 9 bases align to TRBD2. The J segment lost 2 bases and the V segment lost 0 bases, leaving 6 bases of the junction unmatched. The CDR3 totals 17 residues. Germline CDR1 is LNHNV and CDR2 is YYDKDF (reference sequence). CDR3 sequence: CATSRDGLAGPTDTQYF. The CDR3 bases are TGTGCCACCAGCAGAGATGGGCTAGCGGGGCCCACAGATACGCAGTATTTT.

The chain joins TRBV19 to TRBJ2-2, with TRBD2 matching 11 bases. V lost 6 bases to trimming and J lost 1 base; unmatched junction nucleotides: 10. Germline-derived CDR1 and CDR2 are LNHDA and SQIVND (reference sequence). The length of the CDR3 is 18 residues. The CDR3 protein is CASSALGTSGGNTGELFF. The DNA of the CDR3 is TGTGCCAGTAGCGCCCTGGGGACTAGCGGAGGGAACACCGGGGAGCTGTTTTTT.

The chain employs TRBV14 and TRBJ2-5; D is possibly TRBD1 (6 bases). Deletions cut 8 bases from V and 3 bases from J, with 13 bases between. This CDR3 spans 13 amino acids. CDR1 SGHDN and CDR2 FVKESK come from the germline V gene. The CDR3 sequence: CASGVRGKETQYF. The CDR3 bases are TGTGCCAGCGGTGTAAGGGGGAAAGAGACCCAGTACTTC. Full variable domain (missing parts from reference TRBV14 and TRBJ2-5): EAGVTQFPSHSVIEKGQTVTLRCDPISGHDNLYWYRRVMGKEIKFLLHFVKESKQDESGMPNNRFLAERTGGTYSTLKVQPAELEDSGVYFCASGVRGKETQYFGPGTRLLVL.

CDR3 protein: CASSFRTGTDEQYF. The CDR3 region has the DNA TGTGCCAGCAGCTTTCGGACAGGGACTGACGAGCAGTACTTC. The rearrangement joins TRBV9 to TRBJ2-7; 8 nucleotides agree with TRBD1. This CDR3 is built from 14 residues. Unmatched junction bases numbered 8, after V lost 4 bases and J lost 5 bases. Per germline, CDR1 SGDLS and CDR2 YYNGEE.

The V call is TRBV5-5, the J call TRBJ2-1; 8 bases match TRBD2. CDR3 size: 15 residues. Germline assignment: CDR1 SGHKS and CDR2 YYEKEE (reference sequence). The J segment lost 6 bases and the V segment lost 2 bases, leaving 7 bases of the junction unmatched. DNA for the CDR3: TGTGCCAGCAGCTTAACAACCGGGACTAGCAATGAGCAGTTCTTC. Its protein is CASSLTTGTSNEQFF.

The genes are TRBV29-1 and TRBJ1-2; 7 nucleotides line up with TRBD1. The V gene's germline CDR1 is SQVTM and CDR2 ANQGSEA. The ends lost 6 bases at V and 5 bases at J; junction bases unmatched: 6. CDR3 length equals 12 residues. CDR3 amino acids: CSVSGTVYGYTF. The CDR3 DNA reads TGCAGCGTCTCCGGGACAGTTTATGGCTACACCTTC. Full variable domain (outside the CDR3, taken from reference TRBV29-1 and TRBJ1-2): SAVISQKPSRDICQRGTSLTIQCQVDSQVTMMFWYRQQPGQSLTLIATANQGSEATYESGFVIDKFPISRPNLTFSTLTVSNMSPEDSSIYLCSVSGTVYGYTFGSGTRLTVV.

V and J are TRBV7-3 and TRBJ2-3; 8 positions match TRBD2. V shed 0 bases, J shed 5 bases, and the junction held 7 bases outside the gene matches. The germline V gene encodes CDR1 SGHTA and CDR2 FQGTGA. This CDR3 is built from 16 residues. The CDR3 loop is CASSLTGLAEVDTQYF. The CDR3 DNA follows: TGTGCCAGCAGCTTAACAGGACTAGCAGAGGTAGATACGCAGTATTTT.

CDR3 in amino acids: CASSLQGYSNQPQHF. CDR3 in DNA: TGTGCCAGCAGCTTACAGGGGTATAGCAATCAGCCCCAGCATTTT. This chain connects TRBV5-8 to TRBJ1-5; TRBD1 matches at 7 bases. Germline V CDR1 and CDR2: SGHTS, YDEGEE. The CDR3 loop spans 15 amino acids. V lost 2 bases to trimming and J lost 0 bases; unmatched junction nucleotides: 2.

This clone qualifies as medium-sized (0.01 to 0.1%). This chain joins TRBV6-5 and TRBJ1-5; TRBD1 agrees at 7 bases. Germline V gene data show CDR1 as MNHEY and CDR2 as SVGAGI. This CDR3 is 15 amino acids long. Trimming took 5 bases from V and 2 from J; bases not matched to a gene: 6. CDR3 region: CASSRTGRGNQPQHF. The DNA for the CDR3 is TGTGCCAGCAGTCGGACAGGTCGCGGCAATCAGCCCCAGCATTTT.

This rearrangement joins TRBV7-3 to TRBJ2-1; 15 positions agree with TRBD2. The CDR3 runs 15 residues. CDR1 and CDR2 from the germline V gene are SGHTA and FQGTGA. After removal of 4 bases from V and 6 bases from J, the junction contained 1 base not matched to a gene. In DNA form, the CDR3 reads TGTGCCAGCAGCTGGGGACTAGCGGGGGGCAATGAGCAGTTCTTC. This sequence encodes CASSWGLAGGNEQFF. Drawing the rest from reference TRBV7-3 and TRBJ2-1, the complete variable domain is GAGVSQTPSNKVTEKGKYVELRCDPISGHTALYWYRQSLGQGPEFLIYFQGTGAADDSGLPNDRFFAVRPEGSVSTLKIQRTERGDSAVYLCASSWGLAGGNEQFFGPGTRLTVL.

Only a few counts were recorded for this clone. The chain links TRBV11-1 to TRBJ1-1; the D is unclear. The CDR3 is made up of 14 amino acids. V was pared by 5 bases and J by 8 bases, with 18 bases between. Germline V gene sequence: CDR1 SGHAT, CDR2 FQDESV (reference sequence). CDR3 region: CASSPIGGREEAFF. For the CDR3, the DNA is TGTGCCAGCAGCCCAATAGGAGGGAGAGAGGAAGCTTTCTTT.

The V and J genes are TRBV18 and TRBJ1-4; a possible D gene is TRBD1 (6 bases). The CDR3 has 15 residues. Germline V gives CDR1 KGHSH, CDR2 LQKENI. The V end was cut by 3 bases, the J end by 8 bases, with 16 bases between. The CDR3 sequence is CASSPQQGRDEKLFF. The DNA of the CDR3 is TGTGCCAGCTCACCTCAACAGGGTCGGGACGAAAAACTGTTTTTT.

To note about this clone: The same CDR3 arises from other DNA sequences in this sample as well. The genes are TRBV29-1 and TRBJ2-1, with TRBD1 matching 7 bases. Germline loops: CDR1 SQVTM, CDR2 ANQGSEA. The CDR3 runs to 12 residues. CDR3 in amino acids: CSEETGSNEQFF. In DNA form, the CDR3 reads TGCAGTGAAGAGACAGGGAGTAATGAGCAGTTCTTC.

V usage is TRBV6-1 and J usage is TRBJ1-5; D perhaps matches TRBD1 (5 bases). V was pared by 4 bases and J by 4 bases, with 8 bases between. The V gene's germline CDR1 is MNHNS and CDR2 SASEGT. The CDR3 is made up of 13 amino acids. The CDR3 loop is CASSGTFNQPQHF. The DNA of the CDR3 is TGTGCCAGCAGTGGGACATTTAATCAGCCCCAGCATTTT.

The V call is TRBV5-6, the J call TRBJ2-7; 8 bases map to TRBD2. The CDR3 runs to 13 residues. Losses at the gene ends were 4 bases for V and 2 bases for J; bases not matched to a gene: 2. Germline loops: CDR1 SGHDT, CDR2 YYEEEE. This chain's CDR3 is CASSTGRAYEQYF. Written as DNA, the CDR3 is TGTGCCAGCAGCACCGGGAGGGCCTACGAGCAGTACTTC. The full variable domain, rest sourced from reference TRBV5-6 and TRBJ2-7, is DAGVTQSPTHLIKTRGQQVTLRCSPKSGHDTVSWYQQALGQGPQFIFQYYEEEERQRGNFPDRFSGHQFPNYSSELNVNALLLGDSALYLCASSTGRAYEQYFGPGTRLTVT.

This clone was counted a single time. This chain joins TRBV27 and TRBJ2-3; D is perhaps TRBD2 (6 bases). Per germline, CDR1 MNHEY and CDR2 SMNVEV (reference sequence). V was clipped by 7 bases and J by 0 bases, with 23 bases between them. The CDR3 contains 18 residues. CDR3 residues: CASTPVKEAGTSTDTQYF. The DNA for the CDR3 is TGTGCCAGCACCCCAGTGAAAGAGGCGGGGACTAGCACAGATACGCAGTATTTT.

In its sample, this clone was seen once. The rearrangement joins TRBV7-2 to TRBJ2-1; 9 bases line up with TRBD2. There are 15 residues in the CDR3. CDR1 and CDR2 (germline): SGHTA, FQGNSA. V lost 4 bases, J lost 1 base, and 2 bases stayed unmatched. CDR3 residues: CASSWTSASYNEQFF. CDR3 DNA sequence: TGTGCCAGCAGCTGGACTAGCGCTTCCTACAATGAGCAGTTCTTC. Looking up the rest from reference TRBV7-2 and TRBJ2-1 gives the full variable domain: GAGVSQSPSNKVTEKGKDVELRCDPISGHTALYWYRQSLGQGLEFLIYFQGNSAPDKSGLPSDRFSAERTGGSVSTLTIQRTQQEDSAVYLCASSWTSASYNEQFFGPGTRLTVL.

CDR3 coding DNA: TGTGCCAGCAGGTCCGGGACAGGGGAGGCCGGGGAGCTGTTTTTT. Residues: CASRSGTGEAGELFF. V usage is TRBV7-8 and J usage is TRBJ2-2; 10 bases line up with TRBD1. CDR1 is SGHVS and CDR2 is FQNEAQ in the germline V gene. The V segment lost 6 bases and the J segment 6 bases; nucleotides outside the gene matches: 7. CDR3 size: 15 residues.

The chain links TRBV6-5 to TRBJ2-2; TRBD2 agrees at 7 bases. V shed 6 bases and J 4 bases; nucleotides not matched to a gene: 8. CDR3 size: 15 residues. Germline V CDR1 and CDR2: MNHEY, SVGAGI. The CDR3 protein is CASSGLRGSTGELFF. The CDR3, as DNA: TGTGCCAGCAGCGGCCTGCGGGGGAGCACCGGGGAGCTGTTTTTT.

There are a few counts of this clone. The chain combines TRBV9 with TRBJ1-1; D remains unclear. Trimming cost V 0 bases and J 0 bases, with 15 bases left between them. Germline V gene sequence: CDR1 SGDLS, CDR2 YYNGEE. This CDR3 spans 17 amino acids. CDR3 protein: CASSVGPRLMMNTEAFF. In nucleotides, the CDR3 is TGTGCCAGCAGCGTAGGGCCCAGGCTCATGATGAACACTGAAGCTTTCTTT.

The V call is TRBV4-1, the J call TRBJ2-7; the D gene is possibly TRBD1 (6 bases). Trimming cost V 0 bases and J 3 bases, with 12 bases left between them. This CDR3 region has 15 residues. CDR1 and CDR2 (germline): MGHRA, YSYEKL. The CDR3 DNA is TGCGCCAGCAGCCAAGATAACCAGGGGTACTACGAGCAGTACTTC. It codes for CASSQDNQGYYEQYF.

The table lists this clone with a count of one. As DNA, the CDR3 is TGTGCCAGCAGCTCCCCGGCTAGCGGGAGAATAAATGAGCAGTTCTTC. Its translation is CASSSPASGRINEQFF. The gene calls are TRBV5-4 and TRBJ2-1; 10 bases agree with TRBD2. The germline V gene encodes CDR1 SGHNT and CDR2 YYREEE (reference sequence). V was clipped by 3 bases and J by 7 bases; unmatched bases: 10. The CDR3 has 16 amino acids.

The gene calls are TRBV5-1 and TRBJ2-7; 16 nucleotides align to TRBD2. The germline gives CDR1 SGHRS, CDR2 YFSETQ. Trimming removed 3 bases from V and 0 bases from J; junction bases left unmatched: 6. This CDR3 comprises 18 residues. CDR3 nucleotides: TGCGCCAGCAGCTCGGGACTAGCGGGAGGGCCAGCCTCCTACGAGCAGTACTTC. Translation: CASSSGLAGGPASYEQYF. Using reference TRBV5-1 and TRBJ2-7 for the parts outside the CDR3, the full variable domain is KAGVTQTPRYLIKTRGQQVTLSCSPISGHRSVSWYQQTPGQGLQFLFEYFSETQRNKGNFPGRFSGRQFSNSRSEMNVSTLELGDSALYLCASSSGLAGGPASYEQYFGPGTRLTVT.

This chain uses TRBV9 with TRBJ2-5; 7 bases are shared with TRBD2. The germline V gene has CDR1 SGDLS and CDR2 YYNGEE. CDR3 size: 15 residues. The V segment lost 0 bases and the J segment 3 bases; nucleotides outside the gene matches: 5. The CDR3 sequence: CASSVAGGGKETQYF. For the CDR3, the DNA is TGTGCCAGCAGCGTAGCGGGAGGAGGGAAAGAGACCCAGTACTTC. Using reference TRBV9 and TRBJ2-5 for the parts outside the CDR3, the full variable domain is DSGVTQTPKHLITATGQRVTLRCSPRSGDLSVYWYQQSLDQGLQFLIQYYNGEERAKGNILERFSAQQFPDLHSELNLSSLELGDSALYFCASSVAGGGKETQYFGPGTRLLVL.

The rearrangement links TRBV25-1 to TRBJ2-1; a possible D gene is TRBD1 (5 bases). V lost 3 bases and J lost 7, with 16 bases in between. The CDR3 length is 15 residues. The V gene's germline CDR1 is MGHDK and CDR2 SYGVNS. The CDR3 nucleotides read TGTGCCAGCAGTGACCCCCAGCAGGGTTTAAATGAGCAGTTCTTC. Its translation: CASSDPQQGLNEQFF.

V usage is TRBV28 and J usage is TRBJ2-7, with a tentative D call TRBD2 (5 bases). This CDR3 is 15 amino acids long. Trimming took 4 bases from V and 7 from J, leaving 20 bases between them. Germline V gives CDR1 MDHEN, CDR2 SYDVKM. The chain's CDR3 is CASSWLIGLNKEQYF. The CDR3 bases are TGTGCCAGCAGTTGGCTCATCGGACTCAACAAGGAGCAGTACTTC.

In this sample, this clone turned up a few times. J is TRBJ1-1 and V is TRBV29-1; D is undetermined. Germline V gene lookup returns CDR1 SQVTM and CDR2 ANQGSEA. V lost 7 bases and J lost 1, with 13 bases in between. This CDR3 is 13 amino acids long. In DNA form, the CDR3 reads TGCAGCGCGCGGGTGGCGGGGAACACTGAAGCTTTCTTT. It encodes CSARVAGNTEAFF. The complete variable domain, with remaining parts taken from reference TRBV29-1 and TRBJ1-1, reads SAVISQKPSRDICQRGTSLTIQCQVDSQVTMMFWYRQQPGQSLTLIATANQGSEATYESGFVIDKFPISRPNLTFSTLTVSNMSPEDSSIYLCSARVAGNTEAFFGQGTRLTVV.

This chain uses TRBV19 with TRBJ2-1; D gene ambiguous. CDR1 LNHDA and CDR2 SQIVND come from the germline V gene (reference sequence). This CDR3 has 15 amino acids. Deletions cut 7 bases from V and 10 bases from J, with 23 bases between. CDR3 bases: TGTGCCAGTACCTCTGCCAGGCTACCGTCATCCGAGCAGTTCTTC. It yields the protein CASTSARLPSSEQFF. Full variable domain (rest looked up from reference TRBV19 and TRBJ2-1): DGGITQSPKYLFRKEGQNVTLSCEQNLNHDAMYWYRQDPGQGLRLIYYSQIVNDFQKGDIAEGYSVSREKKESFPLTVTSAQKNPTAFYLCASTSARLPSSEQFFGPGTRLTVL.